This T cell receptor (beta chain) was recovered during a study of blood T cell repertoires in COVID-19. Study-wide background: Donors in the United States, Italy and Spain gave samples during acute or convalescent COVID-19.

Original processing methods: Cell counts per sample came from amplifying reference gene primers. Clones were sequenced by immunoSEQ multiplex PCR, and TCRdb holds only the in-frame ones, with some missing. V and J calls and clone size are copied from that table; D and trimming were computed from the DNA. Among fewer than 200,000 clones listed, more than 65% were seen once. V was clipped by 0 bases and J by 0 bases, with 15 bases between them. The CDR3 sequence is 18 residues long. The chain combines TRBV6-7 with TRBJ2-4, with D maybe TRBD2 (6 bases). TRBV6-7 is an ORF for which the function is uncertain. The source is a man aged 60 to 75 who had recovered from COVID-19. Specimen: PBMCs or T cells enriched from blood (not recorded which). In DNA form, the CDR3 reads TGTGCCAGCAGTTACTCGGGCGGGGCCGCTGTAGCCAAAAACATTCAGTACTTC. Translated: CASSYSGGAAVAKNIQYF.